The rows below give T cell receptor beta chains drawn from one sample of a study of blood T cell repertoires in COVID-19. Profiled with immunoSEQ multiplex PCR; TCRdb holds only in-frame clones, not every one. The profile shows about 170,000 clones, less than 90% of them singletons. Material for sequencing was peripheral blood. The receptors derive from a man aged 55 to 69 with acute or convalescent COVID-19. Each CDR3 is given with its conserved first and last residue. The order of the fields is clone size, V gene, D gene, J gene, CDR3 protein, CDR3 DNA. A D gene is named only where the DNA matches it firmly. Size values are once, few and many counts, or a class for expanded clones, and some rows have none.

>once|TRBV7-3|TRBD1|TRBJ2-3
CASSLQGQGHADTQYF
TGTGCCAGCAGCTTGCAGGGACAGGGTCACGCAGATACGCAGTATTTT
>NA|TRBV19|NA|TRBJ1-1
CASSIDKGVSTEAFF
TGTGCCAGTAGTATAGATAAGGGGGTGAGCACTGAAGCTTTCTTT
>few|TRBV6-5|TRBD1|TRBJ1-1
CASRGTGRGNTEAFF
TGTGCCAGCAGGGGGACAGGAAGGGGGAACACTGAAGCTTTCTTT
>NA|TRBV25-1|TRBD1|TRBJ2-1
CASSAGQVPGNEQFF
TGTGCCAGCAGTGCGGGACAGGTTCCGGGCAATGAGCAGTTCTTC
>once|TRBV24-1|TRBD1|TRBJ1-2
CATSDFATGKWGYTF
TGTGCCACCAGTGATTTTGCGACAGGGAAGTGGGGCTACACCTTC
>NA|TRBV30|NA|TRBJ1-4
CAWSYTGGEKLFF
TGTGCCTGGAGTTACACCGGGGGGGAAAAACTGTTTTTT
>NA|TRBV10-2|NA|TRBJ1-1
CASSESRTAEAFF
TGCGCCAGCAGTGAGTCCAGGACAGCTGAAGCTTTCTTT
>NA|TRBV2|NA|TRBJ1-2
CASTAVRIDPYGYTF
TGTGCCAGCACCGCTGTGAGGATAGATCCCTATGGCTACACCTTC
>once|TRBV5-1|TRBD2|TRBJ2-2
CASSPGTSGGVGELFF
TGCGCCAGCAGCCCCGGGACTAGCGGGGGTGTCGGGGAGCTGTTTTTT
>NA|TRBV10-3|TRBD1|TRBJ1-1
CASTGGANTEAFF
TGTGCCTCAACAGGGGGCGCGAACACTGAAGCTTTCTTT
>NA|TRBV23-1|NA|TRBJ1-3
CATYTGTQRGNTIYF
TGCGCCACCTACACTGGGACACAAAGAGGAAACACCATATATTTT
>NA|TRBV5-8|NA|TRBJ1-2
CASSSGQFYGYTF
TGTGCCAGCAGCTCTGGACAATTCTATGGCTACACCTTC
>once|TRBV4-3|NA|TRBJ1-1
CASSSGGGLYTEAFF
TGCGCCAGCAGCTCAGGCGGGGGTCTATACACTGAAGCTTTCTTT
>NA|TRBV19|TRBD1|TRBJ1-5
CASSIGRGMSQPQHF
TGTGCCAGTAGTATAGGCAGGGGGATGTCTCAGCCCCAGCATTTT
>NA|TRBV30|NA|TRBJ1-1
CAWGDRTDTEAFF
TGTGCCTGGGGCGACAGGACGGACACTGAAGCTTTCTTT
>NA|TRBV30|TRBD2|TRBJ2-2
CAWTAGTSNTGELFF
TGTGCCTGGACAGCCGGGACTAGCAACACCGGGGAGCTGTTTTTT
>NA|TRBV2|TRBD2|TRBJ2-1
CASRPGGDYNEQFF
TGTGCCAGCAGGCCGGGGGGGGACTACAATGAGCAGTTCTTC
>NA|TRBV5-4|TRBD1|TRBJ1-4
CASSLPGQGEKLFF
TGTGCCAGCAGCTTACCGGGACAGGGTGAAAAACTGTTTTTT
>NA|TRBV5-5|TRBD1|TRBJ2-3
CASSPRGHGTDTQYF
TGTGCCAGCAGCCCCAGGGGGCACGGCACAGATACGCAGTATTTT
>NA|TRBV5-8|TRBD1|TRBJ1-6
CASSFGQGQSPLHF
TGTGCCAGCAGCTTCGGACAGGGGCAATCACCCCTCCACTTT
>few|TRBV4-3|NA|TRBJ1-2
CASSQDLPGGYTF
TGCGCCAGCAGCCAAGATCTGCCGGGAGGCTACACCTTC
>NA|TRBV20-1|NA|TRBJ1-5
CSASQAPSNSNQPQHF
TGCAGTGCTAGTCAAGCGCCATCTAATAGCAATCAGCCCCAGCATTTT
>few|TRBV30|TRBD2|TRBJ2-3
CAWTLGTNTDTQYF
TGTGCCTGGACTCTCGGGACTAACACAGATACGCAGTATTTT
>NA|TRBV5-4|NA|TRBJ1-1
CASSLRRGGLHTEAFF
TGTGCCAGCAGCTTGAGAAGGGGTGGTCTGCACACTGAAGCTTTCTTT
>NA|TRBV19|TRBD1|TRBJ1-2
CASSSGTGEGYGYTF
TGTGCCAGTAGTTCAGGGACAGGGGAAGGCTATGGCTACACCTTC
>NA|TRBV19|NA|TRBJ2-4
CARKSGPAKNIQYF
TGTGCCAGAAAGTCAGGGCCGGCCAAAAACATTCAGTACTTC
>NA|TRBV7-7|TRBD2|TRBJ2-2
CASSLVAGVGTGELFF
TGTGCCAGCAGTCTAGTAGCGGGAGTGGGTACCGGGGAGCTGTTTTTT
>once|TRBV29-1|NA|TRBJ1-1
CSVGSHGNTEAFF
TGCAGCGTTGGGTCGCACGGGAACACTGAAGCTTTCTTT
>NA|TRBV4-1|NA|TRBJ1-1
CASSQDRIMNTEAFF
TGCGCCAGCAGCCAAGATAGAATTATGAACACTGAAGCTTTCTTT
>NA|TRBV21-1|NA|TRBJ2-7
CASRVAGGTYEQYF
NA
>NA|TRBV19|NA|TRBJ1-2
CASSIDLQGSYGYTF
TGTGCCAGTAGTATAGATCTACAGGGATCCTATGGCTACACCTTC
>NA|TRBV11-2|TRBD1|TRBJ2-3
CASSKGQGGPYTQYF
TGTGCCAGCAGCAAGGGACAGGGAGGCCCCTATACGCAGTATTTT
>NA|TRBV29-1|TRBD1|TRBJ2-2
CSVSPGQGDSGELFF
TGCAGCGTTTCCCCCGGACAGGGGGATAGCGGGGAGCTGTTTTTT
>NA|TRBV14|TRBD1|TRBJ1-4
CASSHMGQNGRTSNEKLFF
TGTGCCAGCAGCCATATGGGACAGAATGGAAGAACGTCTAATGAAAAACTGTTTTTT
>NA|TRBV20-1|TRBD1|TRBJ1-6
CSASGQGRNSPLHF
TGCAGTGCTAGTGGACAGGGCAGGAATTCACCCCTCCACTTT
>NA|TRBV11-2|NA|TRBJ1-2
CASSIVQGFYGYTF
TGTGCCAGCAGCATAGTTCAGGGATTCTATGGCTACACCTTC
>NA|TRBV29-1|NA|TRBJ1-1
CSVEAGIAEAFF
TGCAGCGTTGAGGCAGGGATTGCTGAAGCTTTCTTT
>NA|TRBV10-3|NA|TRBJ1-1
CAINSGTGTEAFF
TGTGCCATCAATTCGGGGACTGGGACTGAAGCTTTCTTT
>NA|TRBV30|NA|TRBJ1-5
CAWNEGQNNQPQHF
TGTGCCTGGAATGAGGGTCAGAACAATCAGCCCCAGCATTTT
>NA|TRBV15|NA|TRBJ1-1
CATSRGGGTEAFF
TGTGCCACCAGCAGAGGCGGGGGCACTGAAGCTTTCTTT
>few|TRBV2|TRBD2|TRBJ2-5
CASSGPYGGGAQETQYF
TGTGCCAGCAGTGGACCCTACGGCGGGGGGGCCCAAGAGACCCAGTACTTC
>NA|TRBV7-2|NA|TRBJ1-2
CARDRGYGYTF
TGTGCCAGGGACAGAGGATATGGCTACACCTTC
>NA|TRBV6-5|TRBD1|TRBJ1-2
CASSSDAQGGGYTF
TGTGCCAGCAGTTCCGACGCTCAGGGGGGCGGCTACACCTTC
>NA|TRBV11-3|TRBD2|TRBJ2-1
CASSLRTSGSIHEQFF
TGTGCCAGCAGCTTGAGGACTAGCGGGAGTATCCATGAGCAGTTCTTC
>NA|TRBV7-2|TRBD1|TRBJ1-5
CASSPPGGQGNQPQHF
TGTGCCAGCAGCCCTCCAGGGGGCCAGGGCAATCAGCCCCAGCATTTT
>NA|TRBV10-3|TRBD1|TRBJ2-5
CATGGADRGGETQYF
TGTGCCACCGGTGGCGCCGACAGGGGAGGAGAGACCCAGTACTTC
>NA|TRBV24-1|NA|TRBJ1-5
CATSDPSAGRPQHF
TGTGCCACCAGTGATCCCTCAGCGGGAAGGCCCCAGCATTTT
>NA|TRBV11-3|TRBD2|TRBJ2-1
CASSFRAGRREGPNEQFF
TGTGCCAGCAGCTTCCGGGCAGGGCGGCGGGAGGGCCCCAATGAGCAGTTCTTC
>many|TRBV2|NA|TRBJ1-1
CASTVGENTEAFF
TGTGCCAGCACGGTAGGGGAGAACACTGAAGCTTTCTTT
>NA|TRBV9|TRBD1|TRBJ1-2
CASSLEDRARNYGYTF
TGTGCCAGCAGCTTGGAGGACAGGGCAAGGAACTATGGCTACACCTTC
>NA|TRBV6-2/TRBV6-3|TRBD1|TRBJ1-6
CASSRTGPNRSYNSPLHF
TGTGCCAGCAGTCGGACAGGGCCTAATCGCTCCTATAATTCACCCCTCCACTTT
>NA|TRBV30|TRBD1|TRBJ1-2
CAWIPRGNYGYTF
TGTGCCTGGATCCCCAGGGGGAACTATGGCTACACCTTC
>few|TRBV19|NA|TRBJ1-1
CASHDSFRNTEAFF
TGTGCCAGTCATGATTCATTCAGGAACACTGAAGCTTTCTTT
>NA|TRBV30|TRBD1|TRBJ1-3
CAWSRQGAGGNTIYF
TGTGCCTGGAGTCGACAGGGGGCGGGAGGAAACACCATATATTTT